This is a list of T cell receptor beta chains from one sample in a study of blood T cells in healthy people across ages. Via MiXCR, TCRdb re-called the 5' RACE reads, giving one row per CDR3 protein. The sample consists of roughly 1.9 million distinct CDR3 sequences, about two fifths of them appearing once. Input material: blood. The receptor set was obtained from a human donor in good health. Both conserved end residues are part of each CDR3.

>TRBV29-1|TRBJ2-7
CSVAVSRSTYEQYF
>TRBV5-5|TRBJ2-6
CASSLGQFSGANVLTF
>TRBV19|TRBJ1-2
CASSIGDVLAGYTF
>TRBV5-6|TRBJ1-4
CASSLRTSTGANEKLFF
>TRBV4-3|TRBJ2-5
CASSQQNGYQETQYF
>TRBV6-1|TRBJ2-4
CASRPIWGIAKSIQYF
>TRBV5-1|TRBJ1-1
CASTGTMNTEAFF
>TRBV7-2|TRBJ1-6
CASSQNRGINSPLHF
>TRBV7-3|TRBJ2-5
CASSPGLAKTQYF
>TRBV4-2|TRBJ2-4
CASSQDGTATGVEQYF
>TRBV29-1|TRBJ1-2
CSTWDSYGYTF
>TRBV12-3/TRBV12-4|TRBJ2-3
CASSETSERDTQYF
>TRBV6-5|TRBJ1-1
CASSSAGGRYTEAFF
>TRBV5-1|TRBJ2-7
CASSLGRGPSSYEQYF
>TRBV5-1|TRBJ1-1
CASSFGSRVDEAFF
>TRBV20-1|TRBJ1-2
CSARIRGVLYGYTF
>TRBV18|TRBJ1-5
CASSPSRDSRNQPQHF
>TRBV29-1|TRBJ2-7
CSVVRSSTGEQYF
>TRBV7-9|TRBJ2-7
CASSFTPGTSGAYEQYF
>TRBV20-1|TRBJ1-2
CSAMDRLYGYTF
>TRBV10-3|TRBJ2-3
CAISGEKGIGTDTQYF
>TRBV20-1|TRBJ1-5
CSAREGNSNQPQHF
>TRBV7-2|TRBJ1-3
CASSSSMDTIYF
>TRBV6-5|TRBJ1-6
CASSYIRPGQGYNSPLHF
>TRBV29-1|TRBJ1-2
CSVIQGSWGYTF
>TRBV27|-
CASTGQGEGEQYF
>TRBV10-3|TRBJ1-5
CAISDMRQGPPYSNQPQHF
>TRBV15|TRBJ1-3
CATSRDRMRFSGNTIYF
>TRBV20-1|TRBJ1-2
CSATGGQGKGNYGYTF
>TRBV5-6|TRBJ2-7
CASSEGAPYYEQYF
>TRBV7-2|TRBJ1-1
CASSKQGRNTEAFF
>TRBV5-1|TRBJ2-5
CASDDRGRGEETQYF
>TRBV20-1|TRBJ1-1
CSADTKNTEAFF
>TRBV18|TRBJ1-4
CASSPQPGATNEKLFF
>TRBV3-1|TRBJ2-7
CASSLRWGPYEQYF
>TRBV12-3/TRBV12-4|TRBJ1-2
CASRVRDYGYTF
>TRBV20-1|TRBJ2-3
CSARGDFPGGTDTQYF
>TRBV11-2|TRBJ1-1
CASRLDREGSEAFF
>TRBV7-2|TRBJ1-2
CASSLLGAYYGYTF
>TRBV20-1|TRBJ1-2
CSARGSTYGYTF